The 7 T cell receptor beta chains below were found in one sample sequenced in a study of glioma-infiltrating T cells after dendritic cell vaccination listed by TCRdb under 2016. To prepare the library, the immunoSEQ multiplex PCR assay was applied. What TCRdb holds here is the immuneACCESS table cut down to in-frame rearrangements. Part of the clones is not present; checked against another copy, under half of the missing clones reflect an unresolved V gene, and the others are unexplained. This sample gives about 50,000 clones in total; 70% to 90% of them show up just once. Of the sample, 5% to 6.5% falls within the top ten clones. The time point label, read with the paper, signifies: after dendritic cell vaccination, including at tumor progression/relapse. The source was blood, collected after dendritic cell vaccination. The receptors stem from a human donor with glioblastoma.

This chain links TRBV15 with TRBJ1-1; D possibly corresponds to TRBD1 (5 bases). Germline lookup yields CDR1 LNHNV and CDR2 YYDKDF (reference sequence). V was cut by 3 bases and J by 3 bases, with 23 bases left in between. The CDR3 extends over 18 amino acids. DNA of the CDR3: TGTGCCACCAGCAGGAGGGGAGGGGCGGTAGGGGAAGACACTGAAGCTTTCTTT. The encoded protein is CATSRRGGAVGEDTEAFF.

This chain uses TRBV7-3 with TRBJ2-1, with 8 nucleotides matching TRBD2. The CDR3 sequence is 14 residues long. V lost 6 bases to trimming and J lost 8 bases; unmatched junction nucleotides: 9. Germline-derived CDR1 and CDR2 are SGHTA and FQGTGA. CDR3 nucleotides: TGTGCCAGCAGTCGAGCGGGAGCGGTCGATGAGCAGTTCTTC. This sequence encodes CASSRAGAVDEQFF.

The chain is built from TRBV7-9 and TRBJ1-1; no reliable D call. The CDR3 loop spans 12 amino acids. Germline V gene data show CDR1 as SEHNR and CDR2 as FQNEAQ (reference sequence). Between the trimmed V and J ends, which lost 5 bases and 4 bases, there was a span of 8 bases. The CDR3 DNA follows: TGTGCCAGCAGCCCCGGCGGCACTGAAGCTTTCTTT. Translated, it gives CASSPGGTEAFF.

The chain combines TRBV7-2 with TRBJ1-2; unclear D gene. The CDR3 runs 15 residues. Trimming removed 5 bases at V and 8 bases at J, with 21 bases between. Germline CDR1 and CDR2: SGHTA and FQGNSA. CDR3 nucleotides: TGTGCCAGCAGCCCAGAGGAGGGCGCTTTGTGGGGCTACACCTTC. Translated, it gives CASSPEEGALWGYTF.

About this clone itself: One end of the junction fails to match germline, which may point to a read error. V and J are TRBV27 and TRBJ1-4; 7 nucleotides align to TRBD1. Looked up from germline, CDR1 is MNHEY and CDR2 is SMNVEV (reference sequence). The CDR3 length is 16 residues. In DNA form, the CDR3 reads TGTGCCAGCAGTTTCCTTAGGGGGCGAAGTTTTGAAGAACTGTTTTTT. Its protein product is CASSFLRGRSFEELFF. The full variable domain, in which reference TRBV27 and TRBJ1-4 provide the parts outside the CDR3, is EAQVTQNPRYLITVTGKKLTVTCSQNMNHEYMSWYRQDPGLGLRQIYYSMNVEVTDKGDVPEGYKVSRKEKRNFPLILESPSPNQTSLYFCASSFLRGRSFEELFFGSGTQLSVL.

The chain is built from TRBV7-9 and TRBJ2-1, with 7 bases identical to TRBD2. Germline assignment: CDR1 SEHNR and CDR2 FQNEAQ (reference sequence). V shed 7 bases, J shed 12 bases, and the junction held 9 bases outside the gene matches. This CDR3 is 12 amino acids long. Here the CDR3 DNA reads TGTGCCAGCACCATTGGGGAGGGTACGCAGTTCTTC. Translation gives CASTIGEGTQFF.

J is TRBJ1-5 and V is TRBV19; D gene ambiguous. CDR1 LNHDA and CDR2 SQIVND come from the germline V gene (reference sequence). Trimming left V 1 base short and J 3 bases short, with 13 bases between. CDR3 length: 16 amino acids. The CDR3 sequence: CASSIASGISNQPQHF. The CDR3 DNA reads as TGTGCCAGTAGTATAGCTTCCGGGATTTCCAATCAGCCCCAGCATTTT.